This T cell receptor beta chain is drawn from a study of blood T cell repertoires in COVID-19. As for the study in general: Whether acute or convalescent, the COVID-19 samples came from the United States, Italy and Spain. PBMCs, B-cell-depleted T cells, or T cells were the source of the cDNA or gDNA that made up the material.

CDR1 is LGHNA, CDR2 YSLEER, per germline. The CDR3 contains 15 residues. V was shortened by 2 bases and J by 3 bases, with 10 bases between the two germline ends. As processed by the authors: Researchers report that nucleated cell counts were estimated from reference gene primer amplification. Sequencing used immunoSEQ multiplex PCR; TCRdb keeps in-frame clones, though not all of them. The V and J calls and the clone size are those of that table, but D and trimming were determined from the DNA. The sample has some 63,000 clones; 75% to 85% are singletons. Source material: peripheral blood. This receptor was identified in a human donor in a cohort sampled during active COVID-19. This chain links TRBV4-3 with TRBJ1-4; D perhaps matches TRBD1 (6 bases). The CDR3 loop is CASSQQGLANEKLFF. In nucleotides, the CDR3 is TGCGCCAGCAGCCAACAGGGGCTTGCTAATGAAAAACTGTTTTTT.